This is a list of T cell receptor beta chains from one sample in a study of T cell repertoires in cytomegalovirus infection. TCRdb re-analysed the reads in MiXCR, keeping a single row per CDR3 protein. The table includes 100,000 or so distinct CDR3 sequences, 23% detected once. The sequencing input was CD8+ T cells from PBMCs. The receptor source for this set is a human donor in good health (CMV status not recorded). Some clones in this sample may be carry-over from other donors' samples. CDR3s leave out the opening cysteine and the closing phenylalanine or tryptophan. The D gene is left open where the match is weak.

j_call: TRBJ2-2
d_call: .
v_call: TRBV29-1
cdr3_aa: SAQVGELF

j_call: TRBJ2-7
d_call: TRBD1
v_call: TRBV2
cdr3_aa: ASSEGDRRSYEQY

j_call: TRBJ2-2
d_call: .
v_call: TRBV20-1
cdr3_aa: SARDKVISRPGELF

j_call: TRBJ1-1
d_call: .
v_call: TRBV11-2
cdr3_aa: ASRVLNTEAF

j_call: TRBJ1-2
d_call: .
v_call: TRBV7-8
cdr3_aa: ASSLAREGEGGYT

j_call: TRBJ2-7
d_call: TRBD1
v_call: TRBV5-5
cdr3_aa: ASSSRTGFGEQY

j_call: TRBJ2-1
d_call: TRBD2
v_call: TRBV7-9
cdr3_aa: ASNQIGGLANEQF

j_call: TRBJ2-4
d_call: TRBD1
v_call: TRBV28
cdr3_aa: ASSRMTGTGGRGNIQY

j_call: TRBJ2-7
d_call: TRBD1
v_call: TRBV6-1
cdr3_aa: ASSGDRGLREQY

j_call: TRBJ2-7
d_call: .
v_call: TRBV5-6
cdr3_aa: ASSLEGKSSYEQY

j_call: TRBJ2-7
d_call: .
v_call: TRBV6-6
cdr3_aa: ASSYSMAASYEQY

j_call: TRBJ2-1
d_call: TRBD2
v_call: TRBV7-2
cdr3_aa: ASSLPSGAYNEQF

j_call: TRBJ2-7
d_call: TRBD1
v_call: TRBV7-9
cdr3_aa: ASSLAGTGLTYEQY

j_call: TRBJ2-5
d_call: .
v_call: TRBV7-9
cdr3_aa: ASTQLVRGETQY

j_call: TRBJ2-7
d_call: .
v_call: TRBV11-2
cdr3_aa: ASLPGTSLNYEQY

j_call: TRBJ2-7
d_call: .
v_call: TRBV5-1
cdr3_aa: ASSLESSYEQY

j_call: TRBJ2-2
d_call: .
v_call: TRBV4-3
cdr3_aa: ASSQDPHSANTGELF

j_call: TRBJ2-7
d_call: .
v_call: TRBV7-2
cdr3_aa: ASSPRRGAPYEQY

j_call: TRBJ2-1
d_call: TRBD2
v_call: TRBV9
cdr3_aa: ASSVKPGTSDYNEQF

j_call: TRBJ2-5
d_call: TRBD2
v_call: TRBV4-1
cdr3_aa: ASSHATSAQETQY

j_call: TRBJ2-3
d_call: .
v_call: TRBV4-1
cdr3_aa: ASSQVPHSTDTQY

j_call: TRBJ2-5
d_call: .
v_call: TRBV27
cdr3_aa: ASSYGDSWEETQY

j_call: TRBJ2-2
d_call: TRBD2
v_call: TRBV7-4
cdr3_aa: ASRKREGRSGGELF

j_call: TRBJ1-5
d_call: .
v_call: TRBV6-5
cdr3_aa: ASSYVGAQH

j_call: TRBJ1-3
d_call: .
v_call: TRBV5-6
cdr3_aa: VSSPTGFVNGNTIY

j_call: TRBJ2-7
d_call: TRBD2
v_call: TRBV29-1
cdr3_aa: SVAGVGTRVYEQY

j_call: TRBJ2-5
d_call: TRBD2
v_call: TRBV11-2
cdr3_aa: ASSSGLAGGYQETQY

j_call: TRBJ2-2
d_call: .
v_call: TRBV24-1
cdr3_aa: ATRDVTNTGELF

j_call: TRBJ2-1
d_call: TRBD2
v_call: TRBV12-3/TRBV12-4
cdr3_aa: ASRLSGGNSYNEQF

j_call: TRBJ2-7
d_call: TRBD1
v_call: TRBV28
cdr3_aa: ASSFPTGTGKRYEQY

j_call: TRBJ2-7
d_call: TRBD1
v_call: TRBV7-6
cdr3_aa: ASSNAGGVIYEQY

j_call: TRBJ2-3
d_call: .
v_call: TRBV2
cdr3_aa: ASSEGSGNTDTQY

j_call: TRBJ2-2
d_call: TRBD2
v_call: TRBV12-3/TRBV12-4
cdr3_aa: ASSLSGDYLNTGELF

j_call: TRBJ2-1
d_call: .
v_call: TRBV7-8
cdr3_aa: ASSSDVWNEQF

j_call: TRBJ1-1
d_call: .
v_call: TRBV30
cdr3_aa: AWWENTEAF

j_call: TRBJ2-1
d_call: .
v_call: TRBV7-2
cdr3_aa: ASSAIYNEQF

j_call: TRBJ1-2
d_call: .
v_call: TRBV10-3
cdr3_aa: AITASGSNYGYT

j_call: TRBJ2-7
d_call: .
v_call: TRBV20-1
cdr3_aa: SAAPLTGPSYEQY

j_call: TRBJ2-3
d_call: .
v_call: TRBV7-6
cdr3_aa: ASPKKVRRGMDTQY

j_call: TRBJ1-1
d_call: .
v_call: TRBV7-9
cdr3_aa: ASSPLGADTEAF